Listed below are T cell receptor beta chains from one sample, sequenced in a study of T cells in localized non-small cell lung cancer. Only in-frame clones appear in the TCRdb table, and some are missing; sequencing was by immunoSEQ multiplex PCR. This table has tens of thousands of clones, around 93% appearing once. The source was peripheral blood mononuclear cells, collected before any cancer treatment. The receptor source for this set is a female donor at least 60 years old with stage II lung adenocarcinoma. The CDR3 runs from the conserved cysteine through the conserved F or W. Fields, in order: J gene, V gene, clone size, D gene, CDR3 DNA, CDR3 protein. A D gene is named only where the DNA matches it firmly. The size entry is marked missing in some rows and otherwise reads once, few, many or a size class.

TRBJ2-5 | TRBV29-1 | . | . | TGCAGCGTTGGACCCACACCAGAGACCCAGTACTTC | CSVGPTPETQYF
TRBJ2-1 | TRBV5-4 | . | TRBD2 | TGTGCCAGCAGCCTCGGGACTAGCGGCCTCGGCTCCTACAATGAGCAGTTCTTC | CASSLGTSGLGSYNEQFF
TRBJ1-4 | TRBV29-1 | . | . | TGCAGCGTTGAAGAGAGAAGTAATGAAAAACTGTTTTTT | CSVEERSNEKLFF
TRBJ2-7 | TRBV5-1 | . | . | TGCGCCAGCAGCTACCCGCAGGGGACGTTCTACGAGCAGTACTTC | CASSYPQGTFYEQYF
TRBJ2-5 | TRBV5-1 | . | TRBD2 | TGCGCCAGCAGCTTGGGGGGCGGGGGACCGCCGGAGACCCAGTACTTC | CASSLGGGGPPETQYF
TRBJ1-2 | TRBV6-5 | . | . | TGTGCCAGCAGTTCAGGGGCACGTGGCTACACCTTC | CASSSGARGYTF
TRBJ1-1 | TRBV7-3 | . | TRBD1 | TGTGCCAGCAGCTTTCGGAGGGACAGGGAAGCTTTCTTT | CASSFRRDREAFF
TRBJ2-3 | TRBV7-3 | . | . | TGTGCCAGCAGCTTAGATCATTTCACAGATACGCAGTATTTT | CASSLDHFTDTQYF
TRBJ1-6 | TRBV27 | . | . | TGTGCCAGCAGTTTATCATGGGTTGGACCCCTCCACTTT | CASSLSWVGPLHF
TRBJ2-5 | TRBV21-1 | . | . | TGTGCCAGCAGCAAACATCCCACTGGGACAGTAAAAGAGACCCAGTACTTC | CASSKHPTGTVKETQYF
TRBJ1-4 | TRBV9 | . | TRBD1 | TGTGCCAGCAGCGCGGGACAGTTTGAAAAACTGTTTTTT | CASSAGQFEKLFF
TRBJ2-1 | TRBV5-1 | . | TRBD2 | TGCGCCAGCAGCTCAAACCCGGGACTAGCGGGAGGGATGACCCTTACCTATGAGCAGTTCTTC | CASSSNPGLAGGMTLTYEQFF
TRBJ1-3 | TRBV6-5 | . | . | TGTGCCAGCAGTTATAGAGCTAGCGGCTCTGGAAACACCATATATTTT | CASSYRASGSGNTIYF
TRBJ2-1 | TRBV28 | . | TRBD2 | TGTGCCAGCAGTCCACCCGGACTAGCGGGAAACAATGAGCAGTTCTTC | CASSPPGLAGNNEQFF
TRBJ1-2 | TRBV28 | . | . | TGTGCCAGCAGAGCCCCGGGACCCCCGGGTGGCTACACCTTC | CASRAPGPPGGYTF
TRBJ2-1 | TRBV30 | once | TRBD1 | TGTGCCTGGAGTCCGGACAGGGGCTCCTACAATGAGCAGTTCTTC | CAWSPDRGSYNEQFF
TRBJ2-1 | TRBV18 | . | TRBD1 | TGTGCCAGCTCACCACCCCGACAGGGGGCTAATGAGCAGTTCTTC | CASSPPRQGANEQFF
TRBJ1-1 | TRBV2 | once | TRBD1 | TGTGCCAGCAGTCCCTGGGACAGGGGGGTTTCTGAAGCTTTCTTT | CASSPWDRGVSEAFF
TRBJ2-7 | TRBV7-6 | . | . | TGTGCCAGCAGCTCGGAGAACCAGGGAGCCTACGAGCAGTACTTC | CASSSENQGAYEQYF
TRBJ2-7 | TRBV19 | . | TRBD1 | TGTGCCACACAGAGCCGGGACAGCCCCTACGAGCAGTACTTC | CATQSRDSPYEQYF
TRBJ2-7 | TRBV4-3 | . | . | TGCGCCAGCAGCCAAGGGCAAGGCGAGCAGTACTTC | CASSQGQGEQYF
TRBJ2-1 | TRBV19 | . | . | TGTGCCAGTAGTATCGGGCGGGGCCCCAACAATGAGCAGTTCTTC | CASSIGRGPNNEQFF
TRBJ1-1 | TRBV6-6 | once | . | TGTGCCAGCAGACCCCCGTCGGATGGGAACACTGAAGCTTTCTTT | CASRPPSDGNTEAFF
TRBJ2-2 | TRBV9 | . | . | TGTGCCAGCAGCCCGAGACAGTACACCGGGGAGCTGTTTTTT | CASSPRQYTGELFF
TRBJ2-7 | TRBV4-2 | . | TRBD2 | TGTGCCAGCAGCCAAGGCGGGGGGGACGAGCAGTACTTC | CASSQGGGDEQYF
TRBJ2-2 | TRBV9 | once | TRBD2 | TGTGCCAGCAGCGTAGATAGCGGGGGCACCGGGGAGCTGTTTTTT | CASSVDSGGTGELFF
TRBJ1-2 | TRBV30 | . | . | TGTGCCTGGAGCCCTGTGGGCATGAGCTACACCTTC | CAWSPVGMSYTF
TRBJ2-3 | TRBV5-1 | . | . | TGCGCCAGCAGCCCCATCGGGGCTAGCGGCACAGATACGCAGTATTTT | CASSPIGASGTDTQYF
TRBJ2-7 | TRBV7-2 | . | TRBD1 | TGTGCCAGCAGTTCCGGGACAGGGGGCTACGAGCAGTACTTC | CASSSGTGGYEQYF
TRBJ1-2 | TRBV28 | . | . | TGTGCCAGCACCCCAATGAGGGATGGCTACACCTTC | CASTPMRDGYTF
TRBJ2-5 | TRBV5-4 | . | . | TGTGCCAGCAGCTTGGATGGAGAGACCCAGTACTTC | CASSLDGETQYF
TRBJ1-2 | TRBV6-5 | . | . | TGTGCCAGCAGTTACTCGACCCAGGGAGGAAGCTACACCTTC | CASSYSTQGGSYTF
TRBJ2-2 | TRBV4-3 | . | TRBD1 | TGCGCCAGCAGCCAAGATTTGGCAGGGGGAACCGGGGAGCTGTTTTTT | CASSQDLAGGTGELFF
TRBJ2-1 | TRBV30 | . | . | TGTGCCTGGAGTGTGCTTTACGGGAGACGCTCCGAGGGCTCCTACAATGAGCAGTTCTTC | CAWSVLYGRRSEGSYNEQFF
TRBJ1-1 | TRBV29-1 | . | . | TGCAGCGCCCGGGAGAATGAAGCTTTCTTT | CSARENEAFF
TRBJ1-1 | TRBV19 | . | TRBD1 | TGTGCCAGTCGAATCGGGACAGGGAGGCTGAACACTGAAGCTTTCTTT | CASRIGTGRLNTEAFF
TRBJ2-3 | TRBV5-1 | . | . | TGCGCCAGCAGCGTGGGGACTCACCTAGACACAGATACGCAGTATTTT | CASSVGTHLDTDTQYF
TRBJ2-5 | TRBV29-1 | . | TRBD2 | TGCAGCGTTGACCCAGCGGGAGTGGAGACCCAGTACTTC | CSVDPAGVETQYF
TRBJ2-5 | TRBV7-9 | . | . | TGTGCCAGCAGTGCCGCGGGGCCAGAGACCCAGTACTTC | CASSAAGPETQYF
TRBJ2-1 | TRBV11-2 | . | TRBD2 | TGTGCCAGCAGCTTAGGTAGCGGGGGGATTTACAATGAGCAGTTCTTC | CASSLGSGGIYNEQFF
TRBJ2-5 | TRBV7-8 | once | . | TGTGCCAGCAGCCGGGGCAGGCCTCAAGAGACCCAGTACTTC | CASSRGRPQETQYF
TRBJ1-1 | TRBV9 | . | . | TGTGCCAGCAGCGTAGGTAGGGCTGGCACTGAAGCTTTCTTT | CASSVGRAGTEAFF
TRBJ1-6 | TRBV9 | . | TRBD1 | TGTGCCAGCAGCGGACAATCGGGACAGGGCCGATCACCCCTCCACTTT | CASSGQSGQGRSPLHF
TRBJ2-4 | TRBV28 | . | . | TGTGCCAGCAGTTTGGTCCGAGCCAAAAACATTCAGTACTTC | CASSLVRAKNIQYF
TRBJ1-1 | TRBV19 | . | TRBD1 | TGTGCCAGTAGTTGGGACAGGAGCACTCTCACTGAAGCTTTCTTT | CASSWDRSTLTEAFF
TRBJ2-1 | TRBV9 | . | TRBD1 | TGTGCCAGCAGCCCCCGACAGGGGCGGAGGGATGAGCAGTTCTTC | CASSPRQGRRDEQFF
TRBJ2-3 | TRBV4-3 | . | . | TGCGCCAGCAGCCAAGGGCTGCCGACCACAGATACGCAGTATTTT | CASSQGLPTTDTQYF
TRBJ2-5 | TRBV5-1 | . | . | TGCGCCAGCAGCCCCGGAGGGGAAGAGACCCAGTACTTC | CASSPGGEETQYF
TRBJ2-7 | TRBV7-6 | . | TRBD2 | TGTGCCAGCAGTGGACTAGCGGACGCCTCGGGGTACGAGCAGTACTTC | CASSGLADASGYEQYF
TRBJ2-2 | TRBV7-7 | . | TRBD2 | TGTGCCAGCAGCCCGCTAGCCCTAGCGGGAGGTGGTGGGGAGCTGTTTTTT | CASSPLALAGGGGELFF
TRBJ1-6 | TRBV10-3 | . | TRBD1 | TGTGCCATCAGTGGTGACAGGGTTGGTTCACCCCTCCACTTT | CAISGDRVGSPLHF
TRBJ1-1 | TRBV28 | . | . | TGTGCCAGCAGCCCCCCCACAGGGACGACTGAAGCTTTCTTT | CASSPPTGTTEAFF